This T cell receptor (beta chain) was identified during a study of OX40 agonist ivuxolimab in advanced cancers. TCRdb's copy holds only in-frame clones and misses some; the assay was immunoSEQ multiplex PCR. This repertoire shows about 32,000 clones, 75% to 85% found once; its top ten account for about 20%. The CDR3 extends over 13 amino acids. In germline, CDR1 is MNHEY, CDR2 SMNVEV (reference sequence). Trimming cost V 6 bases and J 7 bases, with 13 bases left between them. This specimen was CD4+ or CD8+ T cells sorted from blood, taken in a trial of the OX40 agonist ivuxolimab. V and J are TRBV27 and TRBJ2-1; D is unresolved. This TCR derives from an adult with an advanced solid tumor such as melanoma, head and neck, liver or kidney cancer. The CDR3 coding sequence is TGTGCCAGCAGGGGGTACGACACAAATGAGCAGTTCTTC. Its protein product is CASRGYDTNEQFF.